The rows below give T cell receptor beta chains drawn from one sample of a study of T cells after yellow fever vaccination. TCRdb recomputed calls from the 5' RACE reads with MiXCR, one row per CDR3 protein. The table includes 200,000 to 250,000 distinct CDR3 sequences, roughly 3.3% detected once. This specimen consisted of CD4+ T cells sorted from PBMCs, obtained 10 days after the yellow fever booster vaccination. The receptors were gathered from a man between 18 and 29 years old who received the YFV17D yellow fever vaccine. Each CDR3 is given with its conserved first and last residue. The order of the fields is CDR3 protein, CDR3 DNA, V gene, D gene, J gene, clone size. D genes are given only for firm matches. The size entry is marked missing in some rows and otherwise reads once, few, many or a size class.

CDR3: CASSGGAANEQFF; DNA: TGTGCCAGTAGCGGGGGGGCCGCCAATGAGCAGTTCTTC; V: TRBV9; D: TRBD2; J: TRBJ2-1; size: few
CDR3: CSGSVTRTDTQYF; DNA: TGCAGCGGGAGCGTTACCCGCACAGATACGCAGTATTTT; V: TRBV29-1; D: NA; J: TRBJ2-3; size: many
CDR3: CASSWDSRGVETQYF; DNA: TGTGCCAGCAGCTGGGACTCCCGGGGGGTAGAGACCCAGTACTTC; V: TRBV5-4; D: TRBD2; J: TRBJ2-5; size: few
CDR3: CSALVGGGYGYTF; DNA: TGCAGTGCCCTAGTGGGGGGTGGCTATGGCTACACCTTC; V: TRBV20-1; D: NA; J: TRBJ1-2; size: few
CDR3: CASSWDTQSDGYTF; DNA: TGTGCCAGCAGTTGGGACACCCAGAGCGATGGCTACACCTTC; V: TRBV12-3/TRBV12-4; D: NA; J: TRBJ1-2; size: NA
CDR3: CASSVDGQNQPQHF; DNA: TGTGCCAGCAGCGTAGACGGGCAGAATCAGCCCCAGCATTTT; V: TRBV9; D: NA; J: TRBJ1-5; size: few
CDR3: CASSLDGFGGYTF; DNA: TGTGCCAGCAGTTTGGACGGCTTCGGTGGCTACACCTTC; V: TRBV7-9; D: NA; J: TRBJ1-2; size: NA
CDR3: CASSPQGGDYNYGYTF; DNA: TGCGCCAGCAGCCCGCAAGGTGGCGATTACAACTATGGCTACACCTTC; V: TRBV4-1; D: NA; J: TRBJ1-2; size: few
CDR3: CASSFVEGADTQYF; DNA: TGTGCCAGCAGCTTTGTGGAGGGGGCAGATACGCAGTATTTT; V: TRBV5-5; D: NA; J: TRBJ2-3; size: NA
CDR3: CASSLARGRAFF; DNA: TGTGCCAGCAGTTTAGCTCGGGGCAGGGCTTTCTTT; V: TRBV28; D: NA; J: TRBJ1-1; size: NA
CDR3: CASSFDGAYNSPLHF; DNA: TGTGCCAGCAGCTTTGACGGAGCCTATAATTCACCCCTCCACTTT; V: TRBV7-9; D: NA; J: TRBJ1-6; size: few
CDR3: CASSMGLAGPVGYF; DNA: TGTGCCAGCAGCATGGGACTAGCGGGTCCGGTAGGGTACTTC; V: TRBV5-4; D: TRBD2; J: TRBJ2-5; size: NA
CDR3: CASSQGGANTIYF; DNA: TGTGCCAGCAGCCAAGGAGGGGCGAACACCATATATTTT; V: TRBV4-2; D: NA; J: TRBJ1-3; size: many
CDR3: CSALTGNEQFF; DNA: TGCAGCGCCTTAACAGGAAATGAGCAGTTCTTC; V: TRBV29-1; D: NA; J: TRBJ2-1; size: few
CDR3: CAWSPVPGAGNTEAFF; DNA: TGTGCCTGGAGTCCCGTGCCGGGGGCCGGGAACACTGAAGCTTTCTTT; V: TRBV30; D: NA; J: TRBJ1-1; size: NA
CDR3: CSAPRGGGDTQYF; DNA: TGCAGTGCTCCCCGGGGGGGAGGAGATACGCAGTATTTT; V: TRBV20-1; D: TRBD2; J: TRBJ2-3; size: NA
CDR3: CASSPSRASETQYF; DNA: TGTGCCAGCAGCCCGAGTAGGGCATCAGAGACCCAGTACTTC; V: TRBV12-3/TRBV12-4; D: NA; J: TRBJ2-5; size: many
CDR3: CAWSVPGGSYNEQFF; DNA: TGTGCCTGGAGTGTACCTGGGGGCTCCTACAATGAGCAGTTCTTC; V: TRBV30; D: NA; J: TRBJ2-1; size: NA
CDR3: CASSQEGGMGLSGNTIYF; DNA: TGTGCCAGCAGCCAAGAGGGAGGGATGGGTCTTTCTGGAAACACCATATATTTT; V: TRBV4-2; D: NA; J: TRBJ1-3; size: few
CDR3: CASSPGTATRNEQFF; DNA: TGCGCCAGCAGCCCCGGGACGGCGACTAGGAATGAGCAGTTCTTC; V: TRBV5-1; D: NA; J: TRBJ2-1; size: many
CDR3: CASSYQGPGANVLTF; DNA: TGTGCCAGCAGTTACCAAGGACCTGGGGCCAACGTCCTGACTTTC; V: TRBV6-5; D: NA; J: TRBJ2-6; size: few
CDR3: CSDRIYNEQFF; DNA: TGCAGCGATCGGATCTACAATGAGCAGTTCTTC; V: TRBV29-1; D: NA; J: TRBJ2-1; size: few
CDR3: CASSFWDRQNSPLHF; DNA: TGTGCCAGCAGCTTCTGGGACAGACAAAATTCACCCCTCCACTTT; V: TRBV5-6; D: TRBD1; J: TRBJ1-6; size: few
CDR3: CASSLALMRPTDTQYF; DNA: TGTGCCAGCAGCTTAGCGCTAATGCGTCCCACAGATACGCAGTATTTT; V: TRBV7-8; D: NA; J: TRBJ2-3; size: few
CDR3: CATSREGFSGNTIYF; DNA: TGTGCCACCAGCAGAGAGGGGTTCTCTGGAAACACCATATATTTT; V: TRBV15; D: NA; J: TRBJ1-3; size: many
CDR3: CASSSSRGGSGELFF; DNA: TGTGCCAGCAGCTCCTCTCGGGGGGGAAGCGGGGAGCTGTTTTTT; V: TRBV7-3; D: TRBD2; J: TRBJ2-2; size: medium-sized
CDR3: CASSPAVGGYGYTF; DNA: TGTGCCAGCAGCCCCGCCGTAGGAGGCTATGGCTACACCTTC; V: TRBV5-4; D: NA; J: TRBJ1-2; size: few
CDR3: CASRPGLAGVESDTQYF; DNA: TGTGCCAGCAGACCCGGACTAGCGGGGGTAGAATCAGATACGCAGTATTTT; V: TRBV6-4; D: TRBD2; J: TRBJ2-3; size: few
CDR3: CASSGYGSLVHGYTF; DNA: TGTGCCAGCAGCGGCTACGGGTCTTTAGTACATGGCTACACCTTC; V: TRBV21-1; D: NA; J: TRBJ1-2; size: few
CDR3: CASSLIGQFAEAFF; DNA: TGTGCCAGCAGCCTGATTGGACAATTTGCTGAAGCTTTCTTT; V: TRBV12-3/TRBV12-4; D: NA; J: TRBJ1-1; size: NA
CDR3: CASSRDLTEAFF; DNA: TGTGCCAGCTCGAGAGATCTCACTGAAGCTTTCTTT; V: TRBV5-6; D: NA; J: TRBJ1-1; size: many
CDR3: CASLDRGQETQYF; DNA: TGCGCCAGTTTGGACAGGGGGCAAGAGACCCAGTACTTC; V: TRBV5-1; D: TRBD1; J: TRBJ2-5; size: many
CDR3: CASSIVRDSDQPQHF; DNA: TGTGCCAGTAGTATCGTTCGGGACAGCGATCAGCCCCAGCATTTT; V: TRBV19; D: TRBD1; J: TRBJ1-5; size: few
CDR3: CASSLTGRNQYF; DNA: TGTGCCAGCAGTTTGACAGGACGAAATCAGTACTTC; V: TRBV27; D: NA; J: TRBJ2-4; size: many
CDR3: CASSQGLGNTIYF; DNA: TGCGCCAGCTCCCAGGGCCTTGGAAACACCATATATTTT; V: TRBV5-1; D: NA; J: TRBJ1-3; size: NA
CDR3: CASSPGELRRNEKLFF; DNA: TGTGCCAGCAGCCCCGGGGAGCTTCGCCGTAATGAAAAACTGTTTTTT; V: TRBV11-2; D: NA; J: TRBJ1-4; size: many
CDR3: CASSLGPGIENEQFF; DNA: TGTGCCAGCAGCTTAGGACCAGGGATAGAGAATGAGCAGTTCTTC; V: TRBV7-3; D: NA; J: TRBJ2-1; size: many
CDR3: CASSLEIAGANVLTF; DNA: TGCGCCAGCAGCTTGGAGATAGCTGGGGCCAACGTCCTGACTTTC; V: TRBV5-1; D: NA; J: TRBJ2-6; size: NA
CDR3: CASSPTGGNTEAFF; DNA: TGTGCCAGCAGCCCGACAGGGGGGAACACTGAAGCTTTCTTT; V: TRBV3-1; D: TRBD1; J: TRBJ1-1; size: few
CDR3: CASSLIAGNEQFF; DNA: TGTGCCAGCAGCTTGATAGCGGGGAATGAGCAGTTCTTC; V: TRBV5-6; D: TRBD2; J: TRBJ2-1; size: NA
CDR3: CASTSLGRNQPQHF; DNA: TGTGCCAGCACCTCATTAGGGAGGAATCAGCCCCAGCATTTT; V: TRBV6-5; D: NA; J: TRBJ1-5; size: many
CDR3: CASSPNRLATNTGELFF; DNA: TGTGCCAGCTCACCCAATCGACTAGCGACGAACACCGGGGAGCTGTTTTTT; V: TRBV18; D: TRBD2; J: TRBJ2-2; size: many
CDR3: CASSYRPTRGSPLHF; DNA: TGTGCCAGCAGTTACAGACCGACTAGAGGATCACCCCTCCACTTT; V: TRBV6-5; D: NA; J: TRBJ1-6; size: NA
CDR3: CASSWGVGRETQYF; DNA: TGTGCCAGCAGCTGGGGGGTAGGGCGAGAGACCCAGTACTTC; V: TRBV5-6; D: NA; J: TRBJ2-5; size: NA
CDR3: CSANIYAAGGPTDTQYF; DNA: TGCAGTGCTAATATCTATGCCGCGGGGGGGCCAACAGATACGCAGTATTTT; V: TRBV20-1; D: TRBD2; J: TRBJ2-3; size: NA
CDR3: CSATQGGDSPLHF; DNA: TGCAGTGCGACACAGGGTGGGGATTCACCCCTCCACTTT; V: TRBV20-1; D: NA; J: TRBJ1-6; size: NA
CDR3: CASSQDGLSSYNEQFF; DNA: TGTGCCAGCAGCCAAGACGGGTTAAGCTCCTACAATGAGCAGTTCTTC; V: TRBV4-2; D: NA; J: TRBJ2-1; size: many
CDR3: CASSRTTQGQAETQYF; DNA: TGCGCCAGCAGCCGTACTACCCAAGGGCAAGCGGAGACCCAGTACTTC; V: TRBV5-1; D: NA; J: TRBJ2-5; size: many